This entry features one T cell receptor beta chain sequence. The antigen is unknown. The record originates from a study of beta chain features in type 1 diabetes. The investigators reverse transcribed all of the isolated RNA, so they sequenced expressed TCRB transcripts. Profiled with immunoSEQ multiplex PCR; TCRdb holds only in-frame clones, not every one. This repertoire shows 640,000 or so clones, 13% found once; its top ten account for 0.022%. From germline, CDR1 is GTSNPN and CDR2 SVGIG (reference sequence). The V and J ends lost 3 bases and 5 bases, in that order; junction bases with no gene match: 12. This CDR3 contains 16 residues. Findings and limits, study-wide: All four CD4+ subsets of Type 1 diabetes patients contained TCRB CDR3s that were moderately but significantly shorter.

The sequenced material came from naive CD4+ T cells from blood. V usage is TRBV30 and J usage is TRBJ2-7, with 11 bases that match TRBD1. The sequence came from a man aged 18 to 30 with type 1 diabetes. CDR3 sequence: CAWSPGVRTGGNEQYF. CDR3 coding DNA: TGTGCCTGGAGCCCAGGCGTCCGGACAGGGGGCAACGAGCAGTACTTC.